The 27 T cell receptor beta chains below all came from one sample that was sequenced in a study of shared clonotypes between healthy human individuals. Positively selected for CCR7, the CD45RO-negative cells used as naive CD8 cells excluded terminally differentiated effector memory CD45RA+ cells. The data were produced by immunoSEQ multiplex PCR, yet TCRdb's version contains in-frame clones alone and is incomplete. Altogether approximately 720,000 clones are present, 92% being singletons, with the ten largest covering nearly 25%. Sequenced material: naive CD8+ T cells sorted from blood. The receptor set was obtained from a man under 40 in good health.

V usage is TRBV5-6 and J usage is TRBJ2-7; 9 nucleotides match TRBD2. There are 15 residues in the CDR3. V was clipped by 4 bases and J by 4 bases; unmatched bases: 9. Germline values: CDR1 SGHDT, CDR2 YYEEEE. CDR3 bases: TGTGCCAGCAGCCCGGGACTAGCCACCCTATACGAGCAGTACTTC. This sequence encodes CASSPGLATLYEQYF. The full variable domain, in which reference TRBV5-6 and TRBJ2-7 provide the parts outside the CDR3, is DAGVTQSPTHLIKTRGQQVTLRCSPKSGHDTVSWYQQALGQGPQFIFQYYEEEERQRGNFPDRFSGHQFPNYSSELNVNALLLGDSALYLCASSPGLATLYEQYFGPGTRLTVT.

The chain joins TRBV28 to TRBJ2-7; 7 positions match TRBD1. J gave up 7 bases and V 5 bases, and 11 bases lay outside the gene matches. Germline assignment: CDR1 MDHEN and CDR2 SYDVKM. This CDR3 is 14 amino acids long. For the CDR3, the DNA is TGTGCCAGCAGTCCCTCAGGGGGTGTTGTAGAGCAGTACTTC. Amino acid sequence: CASSPSGGVVEQYF.

This rearrangement joins TRBV4-3 to TRBJ1-1; D ambiguous. CDR1 and CDR2 (germline): LGHNA, YSLEER. The CDR3 spans 15 residues. The V gene lost 1 base and the J gene lost 4 bases, with 13 bases spanning the gap. CDR3 in amino acids: CASSQAGSGFTEAFF. CDR3 nucleotide sequence: TGCGCCAGCAGCCAAGCAGGAAGTGGGTTCACTGAAGCTTTCTTT.

This clone was seen just once. The chain uses TRBV10-3 and TRBJ2-7, with 12 bases identical to TRBD2. The CDR3 totals 16 residues. With 4 bases clipped from V and 2 bases from J, the junction kept 6 bases outside the gene matches. The V gene's germline CDR1 is ENHRY and CDR2 SYGVKD. CDR3 DNA: TGTGCCATCAGTGGGGGACTAGCGGGTGGGACCTACGAGCAGTACTTC. Its translation: CAISGGLAGGTYEQYF.

J is TRBJ2-7 and V is TRBV7-9; possible D gene TRBD1, 5 bases. The ends were cut back, 3 bases at V and 0 bases at J, with 15 bases in the middle. The CDR3 length is 16 residues. Germline CDR1 SEHNR, CDR2 FQNEAQ (reference sequence). The CDR3 region is CASSFTQGALSYEQYF. In nucleotides, the CDR3 is TGTGCCAGCAGCTTTACCCAAGGGGCCCTCTCCTACGAGCAGTACTTC.

V and J are TRBV6-6 and TRBJ1-1; perhaps TRBD1 as D (5 bases). Trimming removed 3 bases at V and 6 bases at J, with 14 bases between. CDR3 size: 14 residues. The germline CDR1 and CDR2 sequences are MNHNY and SVGAGI (reference sequence). The CDR3 DNA sequence: TGTGCCAGCAGTTATCAGGGTAATTTCGCTGAAGCTTTCTTT. Translating it yields CASSYQGNFAEAFF.

The chain links TRBV13 to TRBJ2-1; TRBD2 aligns across 7 bases. This CDR3 contains 14 residues. V shed 0 bases and J 8 bases; nucleotides not matched to a gene: 4. Per germline, CDR1 PRHDT and CDR2 FYEKMQ (reference sequence). CDR3 coding DNA: TGTGCCAGCAGCTTAGGCCTAGCGGTACATGAGCAGTTCTTC. Translated: CASSLGLAVHEQFF. Variable domain in full (rest from reference TRBV13 and TRBJ2-1): AAGVIQSPRHLIKEKRETATLKCYPIPRHDTVYWYQQGPGQDPQFLISFYEKMQSDKGSIPDRFSAQQFSDYHSELNMSSLELGDSALYFCASSLGLAVHEQFFGPGTRLTVL.

The rearrangement joins TRBV15 to TRBJ1-2; the D is unclear. Trimming cost V 0 bases and J 2 bases, with 4 bases left between them. The CDR3 extends over 13 amino acids. The V gene's germline CDR1 is LNHNV and CDR2 YYDKDF (reference sequence). The CDR3, as DNA: TGTGCCACCAGCAGAGATTTGAACTATGGCTACACCTTC. It encodes CATSRDLNYGYTF.

This sequence joins TRBV28 and TRBJ2-5; no firm D call. CDR1 is MDHEN, CDR2 SYDVKM, per germline. This CDR3 comprises 14 residues. Trimming pared 1 base from V and 5 bases from J, leaving 11 bases between. CDR3 in amino acids: CASSLLGPRETQYF. CDR3 DNA sequence: TGTGCCAGCAGTTTATTGGGCCCCCGGGAGACCCAGTACTTC.

This chain links TRBV18 with TRBJ2-2; 8 nucleotides match TRBD1. V was pared by 1 base and J by 0 bases, with 10 bases of the junction left unmatched. CDR3 length: 19 amino acids. Germline V gives CDR1 KGHSH, CDR2 LQKENI. The CDR3 here is CASSPRQDRGLPNTGELFF. The CDR3 DNA sequence: TGTGCCAGCTCACCACGACAAGACAGGGGCCTACCGAACACCGGGGAGCTGTTTTTT.

A single count supports this clone. V gene TRBV6-6 combines with J gene TRBJ2-5; 9 nucleotides align to TRBD2. Germline CDR1 is MNHNY and CDR2 is SVGAGI (reference sequence). The J segment lost 5 bases and the V segment lost 6 bases, leaving 10 bases of the junction unmatched. The CDR3 loop spans 15 amino acids. CDR3 in amino acids: CASRTLAGAVETQYF. Written as DNA, the CDR3 is TGTGCCAGCAGAACCTTAGCGGGAGCTGTGGAGACCCAGTACTTC.

The chain couples TRBV30 to TRBJ2-2; D remains ambiguous. Germline V gene sequence: CDR1 GTSNPN, CDR2 SVGIG (reference sequence). The CDR3 spans 13 residues. V was trimmed by 2 bases and J by 1 base, leaving 5 bases between them. The CDR3 coding sequence is TGTGCCTGGAGTTGGGGGAACACCGGGGAGCTGTTTTTT. The encoded protein is CAWSWGNTGELFF.

V and J are TRBV11-2 and TRBJ2-7; weak D call: TRBD2 (6 bases). The CDR3 consists of 15 residues. Between the trimmed V and J ends, which lost 0 bases and 4 bases, there was a span of 13 bases. Germline CDR1 is SGHAT and CDR2 is FQNNGV. In DNA form, the CDR3 reads TGTGCCAGCAGCTTAGATCCGGGAGAGGGTTACGAGCAGTACTTC. Amino acid sequence: CASSLDPGEGYEQYF.

CDR3 region: CASSLEALQVPNQPQHF. The DNA of the CDR3 is TGTGCCAGCAGCTTAGAGGCCCTACAGGTCCCCAATCAGCCCCAGCATTTT. This chain links TRBV7-2 with TRBJ1-5, with D possibly being TRBD1 (5 bases). V gave up 1 base and J gave up 3 bases, with 16 bases separating them. Germline V CDR1 and CDR2: SGHTA, FQGNSA. This CDR3 spans 17 amino acids.

The chain combines TRBV27 with TRBJ1-2; TRBD1 agrees at 8 bases. CDR3 length: 15 amino acids. CDR1 and CDR2 from the germline V gene are MNHEY and SMNVEV (reference sequence). V was pared by 5 bases and J by 2 bases, with 7 bases of the junction left unmatched. The CDR3: CASSMRQGTNYGYTF. The CDR3 bases are TGTGCCAGCAGTATGAGACAGGGGACGAACTATGGCTACACCTTC.

The genes are TRBV7-9 and TRBJ1-3, with 7 bases aligning to TRBD1. Germline CDR1 reads SEHNR; CDR2 reads FQNEAQ (reference sequence). This CDR3 contains 16 residues. The V segment lost 5 bases and the J segment 8 bases; nucleotides outside the gene matches: 15. The CDR3 reads CASSIRRTGYVDTIYF. The CDR3, as DNA: TGTGCCAGCAGCATACGACGGACAGGCTACGTTGACACCATATATTTT.

This clone was picked up one time. The chain is built from TRBV19 and TRBJ2-5; 11 nucleotides line up with TRBD2. CDR3 size: 15 residues. The germline V gene encodes CDR1 LNHDA and CDR2 SQIVND (reference sequence). Trimming took 5 bases from V and 5 from J; bases not matched to a gene: 7. The CDR3 DNA is TGTGCCAGTAGTGTCACTAGCGGGAGCTCCGAGACCCAGTACTTC. Translating gives CASSVTSGSSETQYF.

V and J are TRBV29-1 and TRBJ1-1, with D perhaps TRBD1 (6 bases). The V gene lost 3 bases and the J gene lost 0 bases, with 8 bases spanning the gap. Germline lookup yields CDR1 SQVTM and CDR2 ANQGSEA. CDR3 length: 13 amino acids. For the CDR3, the DNA is TGCAGCGTTGACCAGGGGCTGAACACTGAAGCTTTCTTT. Translating it yields CSVDQGLNTEAFF.

The chain has TRBV29-1 and TRBJ1-1; D is uncertain. Deletions cut 4 bases from V and 6 bases from J, with 12 bases between. The CDR3 is 12 residues long. Germline V gives CDR1 SQVTM, CDR2 ANQGSEA. CDR3 DNA: TGCAGCGTTGCTGACCTGGCGCCTGAAGCTTTCTTT. This gives the protein CSVADLAPEAFF.

The chain joins TRBV28 to TRBJ2-7, with D unclear. V lost 10 bases and J lost 2, with 9 bases in between. The CDR3 runs to 11 residues. Germline V gene lookup returns CDR1 MDHEN and CDR2 SYDVKM. CDR3 in DNA: TGTGCCATCGGCAGCACCTACGAGCAGTACTTC. Protein product: CAIGSTYEQYF. The whole variable domain, filled in from reference TRBV28 and TRBJ2-7, reads DVKVTQSSRYLVKRTGEKVFLECVQDMDHENMFWYRQDPGLGLRLIYFSYDVKMKEKGDIPEGYSVSREKKERFSLILESASTNQTSMYLCAIGSTYEQYFGPGTRLTVT.

The sample holds a few counts of this clone. This chain links TRBV7-8 with TRBJ2-7; D not resolved. This CDR3 has 13 amino acids. Between the trimmed V and J ends, which lost 5 bases and 4 bases, there was a span of 12 bases. Germline V gene sequence: CDR1 SGHVS, CDR2 FQNEAQ. The CDR3 here is CASSLGASYEQYF. Written as DNA, the CDR3 is TGTGCCAGCAGCCTCGGCGCCTCGTACGAGCAGTACTTC.

The rearrangement joins TRBV6-5 to TRBJ2-7, with a tentative D call TRBD2 (5 bases). The V gene's germline CDR1 is MNHEY and CDR2 SVGAGI. The CDR3 is made up of 16 amino acids. Trimming took off 0 bases at V and 1 base at J, with 13 bases between the two ends. The CDR3 protein is CASSYSVPRGSYEQYF. The CDR3 region has the DNA TGTGCCAGCAGTTACTCCGTTCCTAGAGGGTCCTACGAGCAGTACTTC.

The chain uses TRBV5-1 and TRBJ1-2; 7 bases agree with TRBD1. Unmatched junction bases numbered 5, after V lost 4 bases and J lost 2 bases. Germline CDR1 SGHRS, CDR2 YFSETQ. CDR3 length equals 14 residues. The CDR3 region has the DNA TGCGCCAGCAGCGACCGGGACAGCAACTATGGCTACACCTTC. This gives the protein CASSDRDSNYGYTF. The variable domain in full, with the rest retrieved from reference TRBV5-1 and TRBJ1-2, is KAGVTQTPRYLIKTRGQQVTLSCSPISGHRSVSWYQQTPGQGLQFLFEYFSETQRNKGNFPGRFSGRQFSNSRSEMNVSTLELGDSALYLCASSDRDSNYGYTFGSGTRLTVV.

The chain employs TRBV10-2 and TRBJ2-7, with 9 bases matching TRBD1. The V gene end was trimmed by 9 bases and the J gene end by 1 base; junction bases not matched to a gene: 4. CDR1 and CDR2 (germline): WSHSY, SAAADI. CDR3 length: 13 amino acids. The CDR3, as DNA: TGCGCCAGTATACAGGGGGCATCCTACGAGCAGTACTTC. Its protein product is CASIQGASYEQYF.

V usage is TRBV27 and J usage is TRBJ2-1; tentative D call: TRBD2 (6 bases). This CDR3 spans 15 amino acids. V shed 7 bases and J shed 2 bases, with 15 bases lying between them. CDR1 and CDR2 (germline): MNHEY, SMNVEV (reference sequence). The CDR3 DNA sequence: TGTGCCAGCACCTTCGGGGCGGGAACCTACAATGAGCAGTTCTTC. This gives the protein CASTFGAGTYNEQFF.

This rearrangement joins TRBV7-9 to TRBJ1-5; 7 bases line up with TRBD1. CDR3 length equals 14 residues. Germline loops: CDR1 SEHNR, CDR2 FQNEAQ (reference sequence). With 5 bases clipped from V and 5 bases from J, the junction kept 6 bases outside the gene matches. The chain's CDR3 is CASSATGYYQPQHF. The DNA for the CDR3 is TGTGCCAGCAGCGCGACAGGGTATTATCAGCCCCAGCATTTT.

This clone has only one observation. The chain links TRBV6-5 to TRBJ2-3, with a possible D match to TRBD2 (6 bases). Germline values: CDR1 MNHEY, CDR2 SVGAGI. Between the trimmed V and J ends, which lost 0 bases and 6 bases, there was a span of 13 bases. The length of the CDR3 is 15 residues. The CDR3 DNA sequence: TGTGCCAGCAGTTACTCCATTGGGGCGGGGGATACGCAGTATTTT. Translating it yields CASSYSIGAGDTQYF.